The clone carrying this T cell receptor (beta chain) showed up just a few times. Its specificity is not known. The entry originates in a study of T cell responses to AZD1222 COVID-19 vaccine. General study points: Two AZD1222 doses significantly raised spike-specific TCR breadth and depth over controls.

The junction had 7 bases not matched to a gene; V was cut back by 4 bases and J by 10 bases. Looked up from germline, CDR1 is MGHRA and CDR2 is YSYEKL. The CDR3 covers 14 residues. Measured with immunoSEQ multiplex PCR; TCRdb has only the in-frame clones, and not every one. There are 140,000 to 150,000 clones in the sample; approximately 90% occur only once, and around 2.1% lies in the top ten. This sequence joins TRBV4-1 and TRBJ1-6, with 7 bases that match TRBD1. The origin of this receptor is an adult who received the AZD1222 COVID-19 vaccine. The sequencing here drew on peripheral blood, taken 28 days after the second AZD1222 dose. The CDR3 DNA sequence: TGCGCCAGCAGCCTCAGACAGGGTGGGTCACCCCTCCACTTT. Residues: CASSLRQGGSPLHF.